This T cell receptor (beta chain) came from a study of cytomegalovirus exposure and HLA in healthy donors. Study results and limitations: Certain sequence variants were highly shared and formed a cluster, and this cluster was likely a sequencing artifact.

On this clone: Its antigen is as yet unknown.

The PCR contained 60 Vbeta and 13 Jbeta primers. Using immunoSEQ multiplex PCR, the repertoire was profiled, and TCRdb retains in-frame clones only, with some absent. The repertoire holds about 160,000 clones, with 60% to 80% as singletons. Material for sequencing was PBMCs. This TCR was recovered from a woman aged 30 to 39 in good health and CMV-seronegative.

Here the CDR3 DNA reads TGTGCCAGCAGTGACCATGTCGGGGATTATAATTCACCCCTCCACTTT. Residues: CASSDHVGDYNSPLHF. The rearrangement uses TRBV6-1 and TRBJ1-6; D unclear. Between the trimmed V and J ends, which lost 3 bases and 4 bases, there was a span of 13 bases. The CDR3 is made up of 16 amino acids. Germline V gene lookup returns CDR1 MNHNS and CDR2 SASEGT.